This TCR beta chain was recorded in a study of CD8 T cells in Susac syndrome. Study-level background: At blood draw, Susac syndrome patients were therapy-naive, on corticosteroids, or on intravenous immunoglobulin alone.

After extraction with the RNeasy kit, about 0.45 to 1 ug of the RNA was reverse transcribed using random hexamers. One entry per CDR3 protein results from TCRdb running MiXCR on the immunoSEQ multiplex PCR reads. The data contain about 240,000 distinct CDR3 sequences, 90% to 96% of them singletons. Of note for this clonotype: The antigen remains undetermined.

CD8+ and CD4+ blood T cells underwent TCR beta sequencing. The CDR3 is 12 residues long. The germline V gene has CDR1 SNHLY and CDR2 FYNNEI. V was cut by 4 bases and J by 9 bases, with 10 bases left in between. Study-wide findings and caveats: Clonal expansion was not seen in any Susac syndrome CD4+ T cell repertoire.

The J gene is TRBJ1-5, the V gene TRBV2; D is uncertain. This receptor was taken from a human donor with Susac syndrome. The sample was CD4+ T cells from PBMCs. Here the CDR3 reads CASSVLVLPQHF. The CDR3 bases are TGTGCCAGCAGTGTATTGGTGTTGCCCCAGCATTTT.